Listed below are T cell receptor beta chains from one sample, sequenced in a study of T cell changes during pregnancy in multiple sclerosis. Only in-frame clones appear in the TCRdb table, and some are missing; sequencing was by immunoSEQ multiplex PCR. The sample has more than 95,000 clones, roughly 92% seen once. This specimen was peripheral blood, taken after pregnancy. These receptors originate from a female donor with multiple sclerosis, enrolled in a pregnancy study. The CDR3 runs from the conserved cysteine through the conserved F or W. A D gene is named only where the DNA matches it firmly. Some rows have no size entry. The others give once, few or many, or a class for an expanded clone.

TRBD2	TRBV19	TRBJ2-2	few	TGTGCCAGTAGTATAATAGCGGGACTTAACACCGGGGAGCTGTTTTTT	CASSIIAGLNTGELFF
-	TRBV28	TRBJ1-1	once	TGTGCCAGCAGTTCCCCCGGGGGGGGGAACACTGAAGCTTTCTTT	CASSSPGGGNTEAFF
TRBD2	TRBV6-6	TRBJ2-1	-	TGTGCCAGCAGCTTGACTAGCCCTACGGTCGGAGAGCAGTTCTTC	CASSLTSPTVGEQFF
-	TRBV28	TRBJ2-2	-	TGTGCCAGCAGCACCCCACTTTTAATCACCGGGGAGCTGTTTTTT	CASSTPLLITGELFF
-	TRBV28	TRBJ1-5	-	TGTGCCAGCAGTTTCCTAATGGGCATGGGGCATCAGCCCCAGCATTTT	CASSFLMGMGHQPQHF
TRBD1	TRBV5-1	TRBJ1-1	-	TGCGCCAGCAGGCTCGACAGGGGGCACACTGAAGCTTTCTTT	CASRLDRGHTEAFF
TRBD1	TRBV27	TRBJ1-3	once	TGTGCCAGCAGTTCCCACCCCGGACAGGGCTCTGGAAACACCATATATTTT	CASSSHPGQGSGNTIYF
-	TRBV4-1	TRBJ1-4	-	TGCGCCAGCAGCCAACTCCCCGGCGGGGGCAGGGATCGAGAAAAACTGTTTTTT	CASSQLPGGGRDREKLFF
TRBD1	TRBV2	TRBJ1-6	-	TGTGCCAGCACCGGGACAGTAAATAATTCACCCCTCCACTTT	CASTGTVNNSPLHF
TRBD1	TRBV9	TRBJ2-3	-	TGTGCCAGCAGCCATACCACAGGGGAAGATACGCAGTATTTT	CASSHTTGEDTQYF
TRBD1	TRBV27	TRBJ1-5	-	TGTGCCAGCAGCCCGGACAGGGGAAGCCAGCCCCAGCATTTT	CASSPDRGSQPQHF
TRBD2	TRBV19	TRBJ2-1	-	TGTGCCAGTAGTATACTAGCGGGTAATGAGCAGTTCTTC	CASSILAGNEQFF
TRBD1	TRBV23-1	TRBJ2-3	-	TGCGCCAGCACCCGACAGGGGTCTTTCACAGATACGCAGTATTTT	CASTRQGSFTDTQYF
TRBD1	TRBV7-8	TRBJ1-3	-	TGTGCCAGCAGCGACAGGGTGACGGGTTCTGGAAACACCATATATTTT	CASSDRVTGSGNTIYF
TRBD2	TRBV30	TRBJ2-2	-	TGTGCCTGGAGTCCCTGGACTAGCGGTTCGAACACCGGGGAGCTGTTTTTT	CAWSPWTSGSNTGELFF
-	TRBV20-1	TRBJ2-5	-	TGCAGTGCTAGAGATCTCCAGACCCAGTACTTC	CSARDLQTQYF
TRBD1	TRBV27	TRBJ1-5	-	TGTGCCAGCAGATACCGGACAGGGGAAAATCAGCCCCAGCATTTT	CASRYRTGENQPQHF
TRBD2	TRBV7-9	TRBJ2-7	-	TGTGCCAGCAGCCCTGATTGGGGGGACTACGTCGACGAGCAGTACTTC	CASSPDWGDYVDEQYF
TRBD1	TRBV11-2	TRBJ2-7	-	TGTGCCAGCAGCCGCGTAGGACAGGTGGGCGAGCAGTACTTC	CASSRVGQVGEQYF
-	TRBV7-9	TRBJ2-1	-	TGTGCCAGCAGCGCGCGGGGCGGAGAGCAGTTCTTC	CASSARGGEQFF
-	TRBV5-5	TRBJ2-7	-	TGTGCCAGCAGCTTGGAATGGGGGGGCCCGGGGGCCTACGAGCAGTACTTC	CASSLEWGGPGAYEQYF
-	TRBV30	TRBJ2-1	-	TGTGCCTGGAGTGTAGCCTGGAGCACCAATGAGCAGTTCTTC	CAWSVAWSTNEQFF
-	TRBV4-1	TRBJ1-1	-	TGCGCCAGCAGCCGGGGCCCTTTTGAAGCTTTCTTT	CASSRGPFEAFF
TRBD1	TRBV4-3	TRBJ2-2	once	TGCGCCAGCAGCCAGTGGACAGGGCTGAACACCGGGGAGCTGTTTTTT	CASSQWTGLNTGELFF
-	TRBV2	TRBJ1-2	-	TGTGCCAGCAACGTCGGGGGGGGCTACACCTTC	CASNVGGGYTF